The source of this T cell receptor (beta chain) is a study of T cell repertoires in cytomegalovirus infection. Study overall: An indication of both CMV infection and matching HLA type came from public TCR beta signatures. Overall study findings and caveats: The ex vivo response showed dominance by HLA-C-restricted CMV-specific TCR beta clonotypes. Carriage of CMV together with the relevant HLA was identifiable through cumulative public TCR beta family frequency.

Turning to this clonotype: The antigen remains unidentified.

V lost 4 bases, J lost 3 bases, and 10 bases lay in between. The CDR3 spans 14 residues. Germline-derived CDR1 and CDR2 are LNHDA and SQIVND (reference sequence). Using its own MiXCR run on the reads, TCRdb lists one record per CDR3 protein. The data hold 700,000 to 900,000 distinct CDR3 sequences, with 25% to 30% observed a single time. The specimen comprised cultured CD8+ T cells from PBMCs, sampled from culture after CMV antigen stimulation. The source is a human donor in good health (CMV status not recorded). Some clones in this sample may be carry-over from other donors' samples. The chain links TRBV19 to TRBJ2-1; D might be TRBD1 (5 bases). The CDR3 region is CASSTQGVYNEQFF. The CDR3 nucleotides are TGTGCCAGTAGTACCCAGGGCGTCTACAATGAGCAGTTCTTC. The whole variable domain, remainder taken from reference TRBV19 and TRBJ2-1, is DGGITQSPKYLFRKEGQNVTLSCEQNLNHDAMYWYRQDPGQGLRLIYYSQIVNDFQKGDIAEGYSVSREKKESFPLTVTSAQKNPTAFYLCASSTQGVYNEQFFGPGTRLTVL.